This T cell receptor beta chain was profiled in a study of technical replicates of blood from a handful of donors. Looked up from germline, CDR1 is LNHDA and CDR2 is SQIVND (reference sequence). The CDR3 contains 13 residues. V was clipped by 3 bases and J by 4 bases; unmatched bases: 0. Produced via immunoSEQ multiplex PCR; TCRdb's table is partial and in-frame only. This sample yields 95,000 to 100,000 clones, of which 96% are seen a single time; approximately 0.2% belongs to the top ten. The chain combines TRBV19 with TRBJ2-1, with 7 positions matching TRBD1. The clonotype comes from a human donor in good health. Sequenced input: T cells isolated from PBMCs. The CDR3 DNA is TGTGCCAGTAGTATGGGACAGTACAATGAGCAGTTCTTC. Translation gives CASSMGQYNEQFF. The full variable domain, rest sourced from reference TRBV19 and TRBJ2-1, is DGGITQSPKYLFRKEGQNVTLSCEQNLNHDAMYWYRQDPGQGLRLIYYSQIVNDFQKGDIAEGYSVSREKKESFPLTVTSAQKNPTAFYLCASSMGQYNEQFFGPGTRLTVL.